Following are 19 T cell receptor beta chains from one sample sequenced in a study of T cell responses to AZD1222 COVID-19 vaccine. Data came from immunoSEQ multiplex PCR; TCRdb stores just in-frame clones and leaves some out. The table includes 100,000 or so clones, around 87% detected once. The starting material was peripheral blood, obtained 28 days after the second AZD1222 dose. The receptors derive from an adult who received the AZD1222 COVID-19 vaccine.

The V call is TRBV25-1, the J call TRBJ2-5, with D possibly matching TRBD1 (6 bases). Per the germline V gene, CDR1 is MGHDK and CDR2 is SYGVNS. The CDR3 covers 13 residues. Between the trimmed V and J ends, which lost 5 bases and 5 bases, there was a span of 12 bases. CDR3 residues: CASSRGTRETQYF. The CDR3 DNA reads TGTGCCAGCAGTAGGGGGACCCGGGAGACCCAGTACTTC.

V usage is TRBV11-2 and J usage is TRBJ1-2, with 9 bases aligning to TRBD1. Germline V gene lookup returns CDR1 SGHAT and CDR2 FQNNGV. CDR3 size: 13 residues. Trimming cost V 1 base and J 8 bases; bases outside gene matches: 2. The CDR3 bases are TGTGCCAGCAGCTTAGGGACAGGGGCCGGCTACACCTTC. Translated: CASSLGTGAGYTF.

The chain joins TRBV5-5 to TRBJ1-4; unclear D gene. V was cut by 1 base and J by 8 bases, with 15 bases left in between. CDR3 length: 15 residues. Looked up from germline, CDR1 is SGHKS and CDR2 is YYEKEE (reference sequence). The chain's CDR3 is CASSLSPDRYEKLFF. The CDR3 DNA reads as TGTGCCAGCAGCTTGAGTCCGGATCGCTACGAAAAACTGTTTTTT.

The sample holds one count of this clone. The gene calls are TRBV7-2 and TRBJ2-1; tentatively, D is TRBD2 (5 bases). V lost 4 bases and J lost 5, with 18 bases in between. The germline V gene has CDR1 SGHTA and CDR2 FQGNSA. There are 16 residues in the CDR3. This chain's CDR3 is CASSSTTGSGHNEQFF. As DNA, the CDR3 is TGTGCCAGCAGCTCGACCACGGGGAGCGGCCACAATGAGCAGTTCTTC.

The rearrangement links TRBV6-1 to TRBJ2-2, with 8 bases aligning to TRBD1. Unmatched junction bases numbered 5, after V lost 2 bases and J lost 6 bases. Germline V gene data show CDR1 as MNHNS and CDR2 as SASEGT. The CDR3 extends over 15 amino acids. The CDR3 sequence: CASSEWTGSSGELFF. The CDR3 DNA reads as TGTGCCAGCAGTGAATGGACAGGGAGTTCCGGGGAGCTGTTTTTT.

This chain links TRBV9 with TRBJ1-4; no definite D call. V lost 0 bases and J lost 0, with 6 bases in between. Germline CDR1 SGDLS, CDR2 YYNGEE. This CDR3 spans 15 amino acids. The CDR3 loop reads CASSVGPSTNEKLFF. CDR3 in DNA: TGTGCCAGCAGCGTAGGGCCGTCAACTAATGAAAAACTGTTTTTT.

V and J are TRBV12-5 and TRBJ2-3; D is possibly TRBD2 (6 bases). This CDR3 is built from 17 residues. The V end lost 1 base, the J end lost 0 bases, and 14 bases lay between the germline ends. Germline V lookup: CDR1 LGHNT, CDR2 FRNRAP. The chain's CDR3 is CASGLGTSPFSTDTQYF. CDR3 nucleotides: TGTGCTAGTGGTTTGGGAACTAGCCCCTTTAGCACAGATACGCAGTATTTT.

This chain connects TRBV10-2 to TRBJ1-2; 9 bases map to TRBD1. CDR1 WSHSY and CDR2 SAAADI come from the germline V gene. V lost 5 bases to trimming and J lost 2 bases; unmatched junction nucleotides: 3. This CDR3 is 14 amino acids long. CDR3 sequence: CASSIQGANYGYTF. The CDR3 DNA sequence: TGCGCCAGCAGTATACAGGGGGCAAACTATGGCTACACCTTC.

The DNA for the CDR3 is TGTGCCACCAGGGCTAAGAGCGATAAAAACTATGGCTACACCTTC. Its translation is CATRAKSDKNYGYTF. V and J are TRBV6-5 and TRBJ1-2, with D possibly TRBD1 on 5 matching bases. CDR1 is MNHEY, CDR2 SVGAGI, per germline. The CDR3 has 15 residues. Trimming pared 10 bases from V and 2 bases from J, leaving 20 bases between.

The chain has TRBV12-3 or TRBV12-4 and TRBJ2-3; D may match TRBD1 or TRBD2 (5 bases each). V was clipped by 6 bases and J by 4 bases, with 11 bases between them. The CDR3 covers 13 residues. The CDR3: CASSVRGSDTQYF. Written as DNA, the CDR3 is TGTGCCAGCAGCGTGAGGGGCTCAGATACGCAGTATTTT.

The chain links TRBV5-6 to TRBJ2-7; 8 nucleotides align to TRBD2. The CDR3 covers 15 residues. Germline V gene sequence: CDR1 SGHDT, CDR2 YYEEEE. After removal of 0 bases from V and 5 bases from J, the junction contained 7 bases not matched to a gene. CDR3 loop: CASSLAGGAVHEQYF. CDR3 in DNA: TGTGCCAGCAGCTTGGCGGGGGGGGCCGTCCACGAGCAGTACTTC.

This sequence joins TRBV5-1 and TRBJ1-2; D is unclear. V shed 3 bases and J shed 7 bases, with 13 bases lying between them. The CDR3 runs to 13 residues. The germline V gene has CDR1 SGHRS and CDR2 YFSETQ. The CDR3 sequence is CASSSVGEVGYTF. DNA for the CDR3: TGCGCCAGCAGCTCGGTCGGTGAGGTTGGCTACACCTTC.

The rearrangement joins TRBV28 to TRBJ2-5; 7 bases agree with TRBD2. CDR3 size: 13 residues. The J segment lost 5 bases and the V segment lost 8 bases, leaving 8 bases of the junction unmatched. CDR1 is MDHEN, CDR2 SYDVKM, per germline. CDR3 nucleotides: TGTGCCAGCGGGAGGGCCCCTGTGGAGACCCAGTACTTC. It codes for CASGRAPVETQYF. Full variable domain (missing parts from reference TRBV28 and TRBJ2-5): DVKVTQSSRYLVKRTGEKVFLECVQDMDHENMFWYRQDPGLGLRLIYFSYDVKMKEKGDIPEGYSVSREKKERFSLILESASTNQTSMYLCASGRAPVETQYFGPGTRLLVL.

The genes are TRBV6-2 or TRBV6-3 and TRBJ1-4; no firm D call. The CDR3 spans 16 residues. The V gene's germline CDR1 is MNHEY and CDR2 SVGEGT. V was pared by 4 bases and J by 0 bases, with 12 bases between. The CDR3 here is CASSSSDRATNEKLFF. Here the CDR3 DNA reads TGTGCCAGCAGTTCCTCGGACCGCGCAACTAATGAAAAACTGTTTTTT.

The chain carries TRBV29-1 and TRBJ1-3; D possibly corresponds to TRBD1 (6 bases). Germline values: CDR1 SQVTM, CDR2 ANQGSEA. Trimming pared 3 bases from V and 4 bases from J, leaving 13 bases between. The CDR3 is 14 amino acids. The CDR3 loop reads CSVDLQGWGNTIYF. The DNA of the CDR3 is TGCAGCGTTGACCTCCAGGGGTGGGGAAACACCATATATTTT.

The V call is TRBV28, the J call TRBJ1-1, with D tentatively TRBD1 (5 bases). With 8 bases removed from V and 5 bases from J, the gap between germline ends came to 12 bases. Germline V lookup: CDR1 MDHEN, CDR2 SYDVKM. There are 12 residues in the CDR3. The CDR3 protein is CASLTGPTEAFF. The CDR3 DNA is TGTGCCAGCTTAACAGGCCCGACTGAAGCTTTCTTT.

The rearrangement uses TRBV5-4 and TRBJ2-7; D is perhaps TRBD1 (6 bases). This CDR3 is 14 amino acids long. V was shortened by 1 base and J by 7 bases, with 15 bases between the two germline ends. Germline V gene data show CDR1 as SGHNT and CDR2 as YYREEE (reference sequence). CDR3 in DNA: TGTGCCAGCAGCTTGACAGGGACCCTAAGGGAGCAGTACTTC. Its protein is CASSLTGTLREQYF.

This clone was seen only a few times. CDR3 residues: CAWSPPGLKIYGYTF. CDR3 in DNA: TGTGCCTGGAGTCCTCCGGGACTGAAGATCTATGGCTACACCTTC. This chain joins TRBV30 and TRBJ1-2; D possibly corresponds to TRBD1 (5 bases). V lost 2 bases to trimming and J lost 4 bases, with 17 bases between them. Germline loops: CDR1 GTSNPN, CDR2 SVGIG (reference sequence). This CDR3 contains 15 residues.

The CDR3 DNA follows: TGTGCCAGCAGTTCCCTCTCGGGGAACACTGAAGCTTTCTTT. It translates to CASSSLSGNTEAFF. The genes are TRBV6-5 and TRBJ1-1, with unresolved D. V lost 4 bases, J lost 1 base, and 10 bases lay in between. The CDR3 consists of 14 residues. Looked up from germline, CDR1 is MNHEY and CDR2 is SVGAGI.